Given below is one T cell receptor beta chain in context. This specimen comes from a study of blood T cell repertoires in COVID-19. The study recruited people aged roughly 18 to 95 years across under 25 US areas. The V gene lost 4 bases and the J gene lost 0 bases, with 12 bases spanning the gap. Germline CDR1 and CDR2: KGHSH and LQKENI. The length of the CDR3 is 16 residues. Generated by immunoSEQ multiplex PCR, the TCRdb table keeps only in-frame clones and is missing some. The data hold about 220,000 clones, with 70% to 85% observed a single time. The chain recombines TRBV18 with TRBJ1-4; the D is unclear. The TCR sequence derives from a woman aged 40 to 49 with acute COVID-19. The specimen was PBMCs or T cells enriched from blood (not recorded which). This CDR3 is CASSQLILATNEKLFF. CDR3 nucleotide sequence: TGTGCCAGCTCACAGCTCATCTTAGCAACTAATGAAAAACTGTTTTTT.